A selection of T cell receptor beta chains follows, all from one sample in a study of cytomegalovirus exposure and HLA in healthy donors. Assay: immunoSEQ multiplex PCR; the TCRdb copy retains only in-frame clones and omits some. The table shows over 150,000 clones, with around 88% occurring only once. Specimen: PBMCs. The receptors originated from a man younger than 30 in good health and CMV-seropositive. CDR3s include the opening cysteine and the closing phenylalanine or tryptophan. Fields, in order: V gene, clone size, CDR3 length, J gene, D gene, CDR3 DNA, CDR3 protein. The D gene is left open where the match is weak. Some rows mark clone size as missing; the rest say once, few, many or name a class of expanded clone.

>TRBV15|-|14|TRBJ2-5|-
TGTGCCACCAGCAGAGGGGGCAAAATAGAGACCCAGTACTTC
CATSRGGKIETQYF
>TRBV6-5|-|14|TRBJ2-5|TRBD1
TGTGCCAGCAGCCCGACAGGGGGCGAAGAGACCCAGTACTTC
CASSPTGGEETQYF
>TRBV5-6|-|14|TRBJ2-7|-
TGTGCCAGCAGCTCCGGGCTAAAGGGGCCCGAGCAGTACTTC
CASSSGLKGPEQYF
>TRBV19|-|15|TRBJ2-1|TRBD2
TGTGCCAGTAGTATTGAAGCGGGAGGGATCAATGAGCAGTTCTTC
CASSIEAGGINEQFF
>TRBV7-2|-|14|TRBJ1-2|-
TGTGCCAGCAGCTTAGTAGGTCAGGGGTATGGCTACACCTTC
CASSLVGQGYGYTF
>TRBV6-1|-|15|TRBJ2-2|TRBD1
TGTGCCAGCAGGGCAGGGGGCGGAAACACCGGGGAGCTGTTTTTT
CASRAGGGNTGELFF
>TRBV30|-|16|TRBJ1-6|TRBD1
TGTGCCTGGAGTACGCCAGGGGCAGGGGGTAATTCACCCCTCCACTTT
CAWSTPGAGGNSPLHF
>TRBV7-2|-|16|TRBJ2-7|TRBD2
TGTGCCAGCAGCTCCCAGGGAGCGGGGGGGGCCTACGAGCAGTACTTC
CASSSQGAGGAYEQYF
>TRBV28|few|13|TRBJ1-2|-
TGTGCCAGCAGTCAACCGGCCCCGGGAGGCTACACCTTC
CASSQPAPGGYTF
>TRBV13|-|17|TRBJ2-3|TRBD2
TGTGCCAGCCGACGTTTCGGGAGGGATCCCCCCACAGATACGCAGTATTTT
CASRRFGRDPPTDTQYF
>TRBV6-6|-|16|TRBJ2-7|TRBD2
TGTGCCAGCAGGGCCCCCTCAGCGGGGGCCTCCTACGAGCAGTACTTC
CASRAPSAGASYEQYF
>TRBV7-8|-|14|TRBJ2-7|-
TGTGCCAGCAGCTCGGGACTCGGGGTTCGGGAGCAGTACTTC
CASSSGLGVREQYF
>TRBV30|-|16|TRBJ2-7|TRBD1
TGTGCCTGGAGTCCCCGACAAAACCGACAGGGATCCGAGCAGTACTTC
CAWSPRQNRQGSEQYF